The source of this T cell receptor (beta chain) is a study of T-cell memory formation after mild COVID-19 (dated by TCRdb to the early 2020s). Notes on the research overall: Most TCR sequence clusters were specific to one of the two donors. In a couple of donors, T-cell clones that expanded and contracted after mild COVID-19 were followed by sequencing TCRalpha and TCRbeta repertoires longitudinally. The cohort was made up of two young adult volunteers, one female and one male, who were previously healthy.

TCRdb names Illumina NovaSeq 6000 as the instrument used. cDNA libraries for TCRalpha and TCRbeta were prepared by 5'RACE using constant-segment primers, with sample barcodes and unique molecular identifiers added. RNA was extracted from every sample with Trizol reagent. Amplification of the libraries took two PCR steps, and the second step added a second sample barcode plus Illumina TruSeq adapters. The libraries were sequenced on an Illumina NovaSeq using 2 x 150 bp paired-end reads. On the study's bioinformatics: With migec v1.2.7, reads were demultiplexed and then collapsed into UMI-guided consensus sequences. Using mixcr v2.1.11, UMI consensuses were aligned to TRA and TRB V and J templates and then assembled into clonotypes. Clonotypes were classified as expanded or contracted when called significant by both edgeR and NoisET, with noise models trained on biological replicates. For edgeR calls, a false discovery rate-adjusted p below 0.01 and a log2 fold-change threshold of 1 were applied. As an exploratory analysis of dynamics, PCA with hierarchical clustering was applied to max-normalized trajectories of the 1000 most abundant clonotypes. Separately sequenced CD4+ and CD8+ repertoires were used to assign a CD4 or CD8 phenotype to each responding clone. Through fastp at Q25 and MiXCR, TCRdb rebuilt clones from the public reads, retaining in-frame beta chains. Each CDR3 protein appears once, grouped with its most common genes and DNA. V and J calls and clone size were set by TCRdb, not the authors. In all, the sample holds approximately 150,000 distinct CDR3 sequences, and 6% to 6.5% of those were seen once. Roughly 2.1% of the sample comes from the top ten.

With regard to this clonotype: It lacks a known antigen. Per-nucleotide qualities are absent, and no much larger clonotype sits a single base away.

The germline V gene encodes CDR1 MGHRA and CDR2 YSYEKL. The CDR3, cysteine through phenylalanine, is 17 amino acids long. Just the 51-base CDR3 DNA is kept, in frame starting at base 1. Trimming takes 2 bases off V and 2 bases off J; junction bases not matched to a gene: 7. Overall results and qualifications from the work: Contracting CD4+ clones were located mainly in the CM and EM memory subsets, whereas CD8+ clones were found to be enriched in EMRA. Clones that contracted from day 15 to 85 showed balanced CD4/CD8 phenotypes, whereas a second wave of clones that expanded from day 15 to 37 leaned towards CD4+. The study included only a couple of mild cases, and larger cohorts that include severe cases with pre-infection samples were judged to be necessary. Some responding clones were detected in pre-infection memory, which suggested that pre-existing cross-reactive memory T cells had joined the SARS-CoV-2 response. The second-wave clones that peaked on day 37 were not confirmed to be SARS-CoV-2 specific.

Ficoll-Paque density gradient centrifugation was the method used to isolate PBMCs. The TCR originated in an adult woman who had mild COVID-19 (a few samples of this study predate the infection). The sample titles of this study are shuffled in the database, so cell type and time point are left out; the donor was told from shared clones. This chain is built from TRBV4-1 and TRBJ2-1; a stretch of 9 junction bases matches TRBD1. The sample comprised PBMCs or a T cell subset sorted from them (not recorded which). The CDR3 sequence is CASSQSGGTGTYNEQFF. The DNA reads TGCGCCAGCAGCCAATCAGGAGGGACAGGGACCTACAATGAGCAGTTCTTC.